These 13 T cell receptor beta chains originate from one sample sequenced in a study of T-cell reconstitution after alpha-beta-depleted transplantation in children. The TCRbeta library was prepared with unique molecular identifiers. TCRdb re-called the PCR reads through MiXCR, storing one row per CDR3 protein. The sample carries around 370,000 distinct CDR3 sequences, 10% recorded once. The sequenced sample was PBMCs from the stem cell graft donor, obtained from the stem cell graft. These TCRs come from a human donor who donated a stem cell graft to a child with acute lymphoblastic leukemia.

This chain links TRBV10-3 with TRBJ1-3; TRBD1 agrees at 7 bases. This CDR3 is 16 amino acids long. V was clipped by 0 bases and J by 4 bases; unmatched bases: 6. From germline, CDR1 is ENHRY and CDR2 SYGVKD. The CDR3 region is CAISESLTGDGNTIYF. CDR3 in DNA: TGTGCCATCAGTGAGTCTCTCACAGGGGACGGAAACACCATATATTTT.

The V call is TRBV6-2 or TRBV6-3, the J call TRBJ1-5; D unclear. The CDR3 sequence is 17 residues long. Trimming cost V 0 bases and J 1 base, with 13 bases left between them. CDR1 is MNHEY, CDR2 SVGEGT, per germline. Here the CDR3 reads CASSYSGSSGSNQPQHF. The CDR3 DNA follows: TGTGCCAGCAGTTACTCCGGCTCCTCTGGCAGCAATCAGCCCCAGCATTTT.

The table lists this clonotype with many counts. This chain uses TRBV7-9 with TRBJ2-1, with 11 bases fitting TRBD2. Germline V gene data show CDR1 as SEHNR and CDR2 as FQNEAQ (reference sequence). The J segment lost 9 bases and the V segment lost 4 bases, leaving 8 bases of the junction unmatched. The CDR3 loop spans 15 amino acids. The CDR3 here is CASSSPGLAVAEQFF. The CDR3 region has the DNA TGTGCCAGCAGCTCCCCGGGACTAGCGGTTGCTGAGCAGTTCTTC. Filled out from reference TRBV7-9 and TRBJ2-1, the complete variable domain reads DTGVSQNPRHKITKRGQNVTFRCDPISEHNRLYWYRQTLGQGPEFLTYFQNEAQLEKSRLLSDRFSAERPKGSFSTLEIQRTEQGDSAMYLCASSSPGLAVAEQFFGPGTRLTVL.

Only a few counts were recorded for this clonotype. V and J are TRBV5-1 and TRBJ2-1; D gene unclear. Looked up from germline, CDR1 is SGHRS and CDR2 is YFSETQ. Trimming pared 4 bases from V and 5 bases from J, leaving 13 bases between. The CDR3 is made up of 14 amino acids. CDR3 protein: CASSVLPRNNEQFF. The CDR3 DNA sequence: TGCGCCAGCAGCGTCCTACCACGCAACAATGAGCAGTTCTTC.

This clonotype was seen a few times. CDR3 amino acids: CASSPAGQNYEQYF. The DNA of the CDR3 is TGCGCCAGCAGCCCGGCAGGGCAGAACTACGAGCAGTACTTC. The chain is built from TRBV5-1 and TRBJ2-7, with D perhaps matching TRBD1 (5 bases). The CDR3 is 14 amino acids. Per germline, CDR1 SGHRS and CDR2 YFSETQ. V lost 4 bases and J lost 3, with 14 bases in between.

This clonotype has only a few counts. V usage is TRBV10-3 and J usage is TRBJ1-1; D unclear. With 3 bases removed from V and 4 bases from J, the gap between germline ends came to 12 bases. Looked up from germline, CDR1 is ENHRY and CDR2 is SYGVKD. This CDR3 is built from 14 residues. The CDR3 is CAISDTDASTEAFF. The CDR3 DNA follows: TGTGCCATCAGTGATACCGACGCGAGCACTGAAGCTTTCTTT.

There are a few counts of this clonotype. V is TRBV5-6 and J is TRBJ2-7; no reliable D call. This CDR3 has 14 amino acids. The germline V and J ends were trimmed by 4 bases and 2 bases, with 13 bases remaining between them. Germline V CDR1 and CDR2: SGHDT, YYEEEE. The CDR3 DNA reads as TGTGCCAGCAGCCCCAAAGGCCATACCTACGAGCAGTACTTC. Amino acids: CASSPKGHTYEQYF. Full variable domain (rest looked up from reference TRBV5-6 and TRBJ2-7): DAGVTQSPTHLIKTRGQQVTLRCSPKSGHDTVSWYQQALGQGPQFIFQYYEEEERQRGNFPDRFSGHQFPNYSSELNVNALLLGDSALYLCASSPKGHTYEQYFGPGTRLTVT.

This clonotype was seen at least ten times. The chain links TRBV20-1 to TRBJ2-6, with TRBD1 as a possible D gene (5 bases). Germline V CDR1 and CDR2: DFQATT, SNEGSKA (reference sequence). The CDR3 has 14 residues. The V end lost 4 bases, the J end lost 0 bases, and 7 bases lay between the germline ends. The CDR3: CSATRGSGANVLTF. The CDR3 bases are TGCAGTGCTACTAGGGGCTCTGGGGCCAACGTCCTGACTTTC.

This clonotype came up a few times. CDR3 residues: CASSYSHSQETQYF. The DNA of the CDR3 is TGTGCCAGCAGTTACTCGCACTCCCAAGAGACCCAGTACTTC. The chain combines TRBV6-5 with TRBJ2-5; D gene uncertain. Trimming cost V 0 bases and J 1 base, with 6 bases left between them. Germline CDR1 MNHEY, CDR2 SVGAGI. The CDR3 has 14 amino acids.

The table lists this clonotype with a few counts. The V gene is TRBV9, the J gene TRBJ2-5, with D unresolved. Looked up from germline, CDR1 is SGDLS and CDR2 is YYNGEE. The CDR3 contains 15 residues. V was clipped by 3 bases and J by 4 bases, with 16 bases between them. CDR3 sequence reads: CASSAVGIARETQYF. The CDR3 nucleotides are TGTGCCAGCAGCGCGGTAGGGATCGCACGAGAGACCCAGTACTTC.

This clonotype was counted a few times. This sequence joins TRBV4-1 and TRBJ2-2; 11 nucleotides match TRBD2. Trimming cost V 0 bases and J 0 bases; bases outside gene matches: 6. Germline CDR1 reads MGHRA; CDR2 reads YSYEKL. The CDR3 covers 19 residues. This chain's CDR3 is CASSQDMLAGGPNTGELFF. CDR3 DNA sequence: TGCGCCAGCAGCCAAGATATGCTAGCGGGAGGCCCGAACACCGGGGAGCTGTTTTTT.

This clonotype was observed a handful of times. The CDR3 region has the DNA TGCGCCAGCAGCCCAAACCCGAGTGGACTAGCGGCAGATACGCAGTATTTT. Protein sequence: CASSPNPSGLAADTQYF. The chain has TRBV5-1 and TRBJ2-3; 10 bases line up with TRBD2. Looked up from germline, CDR1 is SGHRS and CDR2 is YFSETQ. The CDR3 runs 17 residues. Trimming removed 4 bases from V and 4 bases from J; junction bases left unmatched: 12.

This clonotype came up a few times. The chain links TRBV12-3 or TRBV12-4 to TRBJ2-7, with TRBD2 matching 10 bases. This CDR3 has 14 residues. J lost 2 bases, V lost 5 bases, and 3 bases had no gene match. The CDR3 sequence: CASSPSGRPYEQYF. CDR3 DNA sequence: TGTGCCAGCAGTCCTAGCGGGAGACCCTACGAGCAGTACTTC.